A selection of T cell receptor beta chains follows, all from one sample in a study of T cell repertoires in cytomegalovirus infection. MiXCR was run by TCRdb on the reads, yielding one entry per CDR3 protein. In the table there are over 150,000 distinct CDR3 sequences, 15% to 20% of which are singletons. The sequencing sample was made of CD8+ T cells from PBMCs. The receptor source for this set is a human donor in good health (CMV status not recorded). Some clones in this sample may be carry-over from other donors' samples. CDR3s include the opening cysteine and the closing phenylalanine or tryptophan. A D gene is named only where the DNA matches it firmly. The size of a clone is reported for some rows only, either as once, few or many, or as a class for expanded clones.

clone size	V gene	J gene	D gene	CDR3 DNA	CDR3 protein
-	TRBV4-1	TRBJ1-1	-	TGCGCCAGCAGCCAAGATATCCGACCCGGCACTGAAGCTTTCTTT	CASSQDIRPGTEAFF
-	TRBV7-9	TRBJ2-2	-	TGTGCCAGCCCCCTTCTTTATCAGAACACCGGGGAGCTGTTTTTT	CASPLLYQNTGELFF
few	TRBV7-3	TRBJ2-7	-	TGTGCCAGCACAGACCGGGAGCAGCAGTACTTC	CASTDREQQYF
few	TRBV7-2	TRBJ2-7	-	TGTGCCAGCAGCTTATGGGGGCAGGCAAATTACGAGCAGTACTTC	CASSLWGQANYEQYF
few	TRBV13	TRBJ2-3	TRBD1	TGTGCCAGCAGTTCCGCAGGACAGGGCGGCAGGACAGATACGCAGTATTTT	CASSSAGQGGRTDTQYF
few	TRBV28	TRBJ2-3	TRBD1	TGTGCCACCTATGGGGACAGAAGCACAGATACGCAGTATTTT	CATYGDRSTDTQYF
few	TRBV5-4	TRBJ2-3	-	TGTGCCAGCAGCTTGGACAGGGCAACCACAGATACGCAGTATTTT	CASSLDRATTDTQYF
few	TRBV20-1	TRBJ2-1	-	TGCAGTGCTAGAAACTTCCAGGGAGATGAGCAGTTCTTC	CSARNFQGDEQFF
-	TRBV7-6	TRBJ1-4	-	TGTGCCAGCAGCCGGACAGTGGATCGAAAACTGTTTTTT	CASSRTVDRKLFF
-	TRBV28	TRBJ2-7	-	TGTGCCAGCAGCACAGGGCTGAGCTCCTACGAGCAGTACTTC	CASSTGLSSYEQYF
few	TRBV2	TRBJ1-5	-	TGTGCCAGCAGTACTACAGGGATGGGCCATCAGCCCCAGCATTTT	CASSTTGMGHQPQHF
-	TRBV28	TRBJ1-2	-	TGTGCCAGCAGTTTATTGGCAAACCGCCTCTGGTACACCTTC	CASSLLANRLWYTF
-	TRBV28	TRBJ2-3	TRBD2	TGTGCCAGCAGTCAACCCTGGGGAGGGGAAACAGATACGCAGTATTTT	CASSQPWGGETDTQYF
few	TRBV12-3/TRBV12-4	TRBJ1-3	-	TGTGCCAGCAGCCCGACACCCTCTGGAAACACCATATATTTT	CASSPTPSGNTIYF
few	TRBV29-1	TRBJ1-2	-	TGCAGCGACGAACCCGACAGTTTCTGGGATGGCTACACCTTC	CSDEPDSFWDGYTF
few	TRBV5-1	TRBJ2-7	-	TGCGCCAGCAGCTTTACGGATTCTCCCTACGAGCAGTACTTC	CASSFTDSPYEQYF
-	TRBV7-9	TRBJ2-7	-	TGTGCCAGCAGCCCTGTCCCCGGGGAGCAGTACTTC	CASSPVPGEQYF
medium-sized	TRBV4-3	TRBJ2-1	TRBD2	TGCGCCAGCAGCCCGGGACTAGCGGGGACTTACTACAATGAGCAGTTCTTC	CASSPGLAGTYYNEQFF
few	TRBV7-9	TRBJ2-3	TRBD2	TGTGCCAGCAGTCGGACTAGCGGGGAGTTTGTTAGCACAGATACGCAGTATTTT	CASSRTSGEFVSTDTQYF
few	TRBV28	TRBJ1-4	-	TGTGCCAGCAGTCCCACAGGGAAAGTAGATGAAAAACTGTTTTTT	CASSPTGKVDEKLFF
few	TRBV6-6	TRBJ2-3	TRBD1	TGTGCCAGCAGTTACCCAGGGGGCCGGACAGATACGCAGTATTTT	CASSYPGGRTDTQYF
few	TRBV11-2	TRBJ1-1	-	TGTGCCAGCAGCCGGTCGGGGGTTGGTAGGAACACTGAAGCTTTCTTT	CASSRSGVGRNTEAFF
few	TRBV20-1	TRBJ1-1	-	TGCAGTGCTAGTCCCCGGGAGGGCGCTGAAGCTTTCTTT	CSASPREGAEAFF
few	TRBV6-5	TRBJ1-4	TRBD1	TGTGCCAGCAGCTGGACAGGGGGCGCCTACGAAAAACTGTTTTTT	CASSWTGGAYEKLFF
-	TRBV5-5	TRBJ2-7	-	TGTGCCAGCAGCTGGGGTTCAGGGATTATTTACGAGCAGTACTTC	CASSWGSGIIYEQYF
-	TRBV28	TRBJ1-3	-	TGTGCCAGCAGTTTAATTGACTCAGGCTCTGGAAACACCATATATTTT	CASSLIDSGSGNTIYF
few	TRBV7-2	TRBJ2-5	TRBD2	TGTGCCAGCAGCCGCCCATTAGCGGGGGTGCAAGAGACCCAGTACTTC	CASSRPLAGVQETQYF
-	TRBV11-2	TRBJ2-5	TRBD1	TGTGCCAGCAGCTCCGGTCAGATACAGGGGGCAGGAGGAGAGACCCAGTACTTC	CASSSGQIQGAGGETQYF
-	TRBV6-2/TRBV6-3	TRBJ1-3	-	TGTGCCAGCAGTTCCCTCGGAGCAGGCTCGTCTGGAAACACCATATATTTT	CASSSLGAGSSGNTIYF
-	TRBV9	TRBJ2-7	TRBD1	TGTGCCAGCAGCGTGTCCGGGACAGGGCTTTCCTACGAGCAGTACTTC	CASSVSGTGLSYEQYF
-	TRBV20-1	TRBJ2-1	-	TGCAGTGCTAGAGATATGGGGCGGGCAGGGGACTCCTACAATGAGCAGTTCTTC	CSARDMGRAGDSYNEQFF
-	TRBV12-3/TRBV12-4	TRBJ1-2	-	TGTGCCAGCAGTTTATCCCCGACAGGAAACTATGGCTACACCTTC	CASSLSPTGNYGYTF